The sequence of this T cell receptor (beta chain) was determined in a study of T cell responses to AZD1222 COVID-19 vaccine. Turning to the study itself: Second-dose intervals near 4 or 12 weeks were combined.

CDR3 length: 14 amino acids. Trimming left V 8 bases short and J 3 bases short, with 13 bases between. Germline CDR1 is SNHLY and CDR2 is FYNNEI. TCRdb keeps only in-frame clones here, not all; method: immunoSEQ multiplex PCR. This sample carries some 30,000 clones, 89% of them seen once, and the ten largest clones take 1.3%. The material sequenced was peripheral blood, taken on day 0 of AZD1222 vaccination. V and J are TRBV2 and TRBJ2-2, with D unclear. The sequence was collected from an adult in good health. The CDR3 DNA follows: TGTGCCAGCCGGCCGAAACGAGACACCGGGGAGCTGTTTTTT. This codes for CASRPKRDTGELFF.